The 20 T cell receptor beta chains presented below share a single source sample, sequenced in a study of Ad26.COV2.S vaccination and SARS-CoV-2 variants. Produced via immunoSEQ multiplex PCR; TCRdb's table is partial and in-frame only. The data hold about 180,000 clones, with about 83% observed a single time. The material was peripheral blood, obtained after recovery from COVID-19. Receptors originate from a human donor who had recovered from COVID-19.

V is TRBV18 and J is TRBJ1-2, with 9 bases that match TRBD1. The V gene end was trimmed by 5 bases and the J gene end by 3 bases; junction bases not matched to a gene: 4. Germline loops: CDR1 KGHSH, CDR2 LQKENI. The CDR3 spans 14 residues. CDR3 DNA sequence: TGTGCCAGCTCATCGACAGGGGGGCACTATGGCTACACCTTC. This sequence encodes CASSSTGGHYGYTF.

The rearrangement links TRBV5-1 to TRBJ2-5; D uncertain. Germline assignment: CDR1 SGHRS and CDR2 YFSETQ. Trimming stripped 3 bases from V and 0 bases from J, with 6 bases between. The CDR3 totals 13 residues. The CDR3 nucleotides are TGCGCCAGCAGCTCCCCGTACCAAGAGACCCAGTACTTC. Translation gives CASSSPYQETQYF. Looking up the rest from reference TRBV5-1 and TRBJ2-5 gives the full variable domain: KAGVTQTPRYLIKTRGQQVTLSCSPISGHRSVSWYQQTPGQGLQFLFEYFSETQRNKGNFPGRFSGRQFSNSRSEMNVSTLELGDSALYLCASSSPYQETQYFGPGTRLLVL.

The chain combines TRBV4-2 with TRBJ2-3; the match to TRBD1 covers 8 bases. The CDR3 is 15 residues long. V shed 4 bases and J 1 base; nucleotides not matched to a gene: 4. Germline V gene data show CDR1 as LGHNA and CDR2 as YNFKEQ. This CDR3 is CASSRQGSGTDTQYF. The CDR3 nucleotides read TGTGCCAGCAGCCGACAGGGGAGCGGCACAGATACGCAGTATTTT.

The J gene is TRBJ2-3, the V gene TRBV6-5; TRBD2 matches 9 bases. The trim removed 0 bases at V and 2 bases at J, leaving 3 bases unmatched. The CDR3 length is 16 residues. Germline CDR1 MNHEY, CDR2 SVGAGI. In nucleotides, the CDR3 is TGTGCCAGCAGTTACTCGCGGGGGGGACTCACAGATACGCAGTATTTT. Translated, it gives CASSYSRGGLTDTQYF.

CDR3 nucleotides: TGCGCCAGCAGCTTACAAGCACCTAACTATGGCTACACCTTC. Encoded protein: CASSLQAPNYGYTF. The chain couples TRBV5-1 to TRBJ1-2, with unresolved D. Germline CDR1 SGHRS, CDR2 YFSETQ. The V end was cut by 2 bases, the J end by 0 bases, with 8 bases between. The CDR3 has 14 residues. The full variable domain, in which reference TRBV5-1 and TRBJ1-2 provide the parts outside the CDR3, is KAGVTQTPRYLIKTRGQQVTLSCSPISGHRSVSWYQQTPGQGLQFLFEYFSETQRNKGNFPGRFSGRQFSNSRSEMNVSTLELGDSALYLCASSLQAPNYGYTFGSGTRLTVV.

V usage is TRBV24-1 and J usage is TRBJ2-1, with TRBD1 matching over 8 bases. In germline, CDR1 is KGHDR, CDR2 SFDVKD. The CDR3 spans 15 residues. V shed 4 bases and J 5 bases; nucleotides not matched to a gene: 6. The CDR3 sequence is CATSDSRTGNNEQFF. The CDR3 DNA sequence: TGTGCCACCAGTGACTCGAGGACAGGGAACAATGAGCAGTTCTTC.

This clone has just one count. The V gene is TRBV5-5, the J gene TRBJ2-2; TRBD1 might be the D (6 bases). The V and J ends lost 9 bases and 5 bases respectively, with 14 bases between them. The V gene's germline CDR1 is SGHKS and CDR2 YYEKEE (reference sequence). The CDR3 runs 13 residues. The DNA of the CDR3 is TGTGCCACCTTGGGGGCCGGAACCGGGGAGCTGTTTTTT. Translation gives CATLGAGTGELFF.

The V gene is TRBV7-8, the J gene TRBJ1-1, with TRBD1 as a possible D gene (5 bases). The CDR3 loop spans 18 amino acids. CDR1 is SGHVS and CDR2 is FQNEAQ in the germline V gene. Trimming removed 7 bases from V and 3 bases from J, with 27 bases in between. CDR3 amino acids: CASTNRRGGRRRDTEAFF. The DNA of the CDR3 is TGTGCCAGCACCAATCGCCGGGGGGGGAGACGAAGGGACACTGAAGCTTTCTTT.

This chain links TRBV5-1 with TRBJ2-5, with D tentatively TRBD2 (6 bases). The germline V and J ends were trimmed by 4 bases and 6 bases, with 22 bases remaining between them. Germline CDR1 reads SGHRS; CDR2 reads YFSETQ. This CDR3 contains 16 residues. The DNA for the CDR3 is TGCGCCAGCAGCCCGGGACGGGGCGGGGTCGTCAAGACCCAGTACTTC. The encoded protein is CASSPGRGGVVKTQYF.

The chain employs TRBV9 and TRBJ2-5; perhaps D is TRBD1 or TRBD2 (5 bases each). The CDR3 length is 13 residues. V was clipped by 1 base and J by 5 bases, with 9 bases between them. Germline V gene sequence: CDR1 SGDLS, CDR2 YYNGEE. The CDR3 reads CASSVRGAETQYF. The CDR3 coding sequence is TGTGCCAGCAGCGTACGAGGGGCGGAGACCCAGTACTTC.

V is TRBV27 and J is TRBJ1-1; TRBD1 might be the D (6 bases). From germline, CDR1 is MNHEY and CDR2 SMNVEV (reference sequence). V was cut by 6 bases and J by 4 bases, with 15 bases left in between. This CDR3 contains 14 residues. The CDR3 region is CASSLRQVPTEAFF. CDR3 sequence (DNA): TGTGCCAGCAGCCTCAGACAGGTACCCACTGAAGCTTTCTTT.

The rearrangement uses TRBV4-1 and TRBJ2-1; possibly TRBD1 or TRBD2 for D (6 bases each). This CDR3 has 17 amino acids. Trimming shortened V by 0 bases and J by 6 bases, and 18 bases separated the two germline ends. Looked up from germline, CDR1 is MGHRA and CDR2 is YSYEKL. The CDR3 region is CASSQEGLGGAINEQFF. The CDR3 region has the DNA TGCGCCAGCAGCCAAGAGGGCTTGGGGGGCGCCATCAATGAGCAGTTCTTC.

V gene TRBV6-6 combines with J gene TRBJ2-7; 7 bases agree with TRBD1. The trim removed 4 bases at V and 3 bases at J, leaving 3 bases unmatched. The CDR3 spans 13 residues. Germline V gene data show CDR1 as MNHNY and CDR2 as SVGAGI (reference sequence). The CDR3 region has the DNA TGTGCCAGCAGTTCCCGACAGGGCTACGAGCAGTACTTC. Amino acid sequence: CASSSRQGYEQYF.

This clone occurred a few times. This sequence joins TRBV7-9 and TRBJ1-2; D is ambiguous. Germline V gene sequence: CDR1 SEHNR, CDR2 FQNEAQ (reference sequence). The CDR3 contains 13 residues. Trimming cost V 2 bases and J 6 bases, with 10 bases left between them. As DNA, the CDR3 is TGTGCCAGCAGCTTAACGGGAATCGATGGCTACACCTTC. Residues: CASSLTGIDGYTF.

The chain employs TRBV7-9 and TRBJ2-7; no reliable D call. The CDR3 extends over 12 amino acids. V was trimmed by 2 bases and J by 5 bases, leaving 7 bases between them. CDR1 SEHNR and CDR2 FQNEAQ come from the germline V gene (reference sequence). The CDR3 region has the DNA TGTGCCAGCAGCTTAAGGCCCCACGAGCAGTACTTC. This encodes CASSLRPHEQYF.

The chain joins TRBV19 to TRBJ1-1; TRBD1 is a possible D gene (5 bases). CDR3 length: 15 residues. Germline assignment: CDR1 LNHDA and CDR2 SQIVND (reference sequence). V was pared by 2 bases and J by 1 base, with 11 bases between. This chain's CDR3 is CASSIRLGANTEAFF. The CDR3 coding sequence is TGTGCCAGTAGTATACGGCTCGGGGCGAACACTGAAGCTTTCTTT. Combining the CDR3 with reference TRBV19 and TRBJ1-1 gives the whole variable domain DGGITQSPKYLFRKEGQNVTLSCEQNLNHDAMYWYRQDPGQGLRLIYYSQIVNDFQKGDIAEGYSVSREKKESFPLTVTSAQKNPTAFYLCASSIRLGANTEAFFGQGTRLTVV.

The CDR3 is CALRLGGRYNQPQHF. In nucleotides, the CDR3 is TGTGCCCTTAGATTGGGAGGTCGGTACAATCAGCCCCAGCATTTT. V usage is TRBV21-1 and J usage is TRBJ1-5. TRBV21-1 is a documented pseudogene. This CDR3 has 15 amino acids.

The chain links TRBV9 to TRBJ1-5, with D maybe TRBD1 (5 bases). The CDR3 spans 15 residues. V was trimmed by 0 bases and J by 4 bases, leaving 11 bases between them. Per the germline V gene, CDR1 is SGDLS and CDR2 is YYNGEE. CDR3 sequence: CASSVGAGMNQPQHF. The CDR3 DNA follows: TGTGCCAGCAGCGTAGGGGCAGGGATGAATCAGCCCCAGCATTTT.

The chain is built from TRBV20-1 and TRBJ2-7; D gene uncertain. Between the trimmed V and J ends, which lost 6 bases and 6 bases, there was a span of 18 bases. Germline CDR1 is DFQATT and CDR2 is SNEGSKA (reference sequence). This CDR3 comprises 13 residues. The CDR3 region is CSASRPRRGEQYF. The CDR3 DNA follows: TGCAGTGCCAGTCGTCCTCGGAGAGGCGAGCAGTACTTC.

The chain uses TRBV19 and TRBJ2-5; 7 bases align to TRBD1. Trimming took 5 bases from V and 5 from J; bases not matched to a gene: 8. From germline, CDR1 is LNHDA and CDR2 SQIVND (reference sequence). This CDR3 comprises 14 residues. The CDR3 loop is CASSLSTGYETQYF. CDR3 nucleotides: TGTGCCAGTAGTCTTTCGACAGGGTACGAGACCCAGTACTTC.